The TCR beta chain described here comes from a study of T cells in Graves' hyperthyroidism and ophthalmopathy. RNA transcripts were the template for amplifying TCR beta CDR3 regions. The HTBI primer set was used in a first-round RT-PCR of the TCR CDR3. TCRdb fed the multiplex PCR reads into MiXCR, producing one record per CDR3 protein. The profile shows around 580,000 distinct CDR3 sequences, around 46% of them singletons. This clonotype was counted ten times or more. No antigen is known for it. The patients, who ranged from 18 to 65 in age, presented with newly diagnosed hyperthyroidism lasting under 2 months. Every diagnosis used clinical symptoms, serum thyroxine and TRAb, thyroid ultrasound and orbital computed tomography. Notes on the study in general: Model predictions of ophthalmopathy came a median roughly 6.7 months before onset. Among thyroid clonotypes expanded above 0.001, most also appeared in blood.

The receptor's source is a young woman with Graves' hyperthyroidism. The source material was peripheral blood or thyroid tissue (not recorded which).

For the CDR3, the DNA is TGTGCTAGTGGTTCGGGGACAGGAATACGGAAAGAGACCCAGTACTTC. It encodes CASGSGTGIRKETQYF. The V call is TRBV12-5, the J call TRBJ2-5, with 8 nucleotides matching TRBD1. The germline V gene has CDR1 LGHNT and CDR2 FRNRAP. The CDR3 has 16 amino acids. The V gene end was trimmed by 4 bases and the J gene end by 3 bases; junction bases not matched to a gene: 10.